In its sample, the clone carrying this T cell receptor beta chain was seen once. Generated by immunoSEQ multiplex PCR, the TCRdb table keeps only in-frame clones and is missing some. The sample lists roughly 76,000 clones; 80% to 90% were seen once. The data were taken from a study of OX40 agonist ivuxolimab in advanced cancers. V shed 5 bases and J shed 0 bases, with 13 bases lying between them. The CDR3 runs 15 residues. In germline, CDR1 is SEHNR, CDR2 FQNEAQ (reference sequence). The clonotype originates from an adult with an advanced solid tumor such as melanoma, head and neck, liver or kidney cancer. This rearrangement joins TRBV7-9 to TRBJ1-1; D remains ambiguous. This material consisted of CD4+ or CD8+ T cells sorted from blood, taken in a trial of the OX40 agonist ivuxolimab. CDR3 in amino acids: CASSPVTSMNTEAFF. DNA of the CDR3: TGTGCCAGCAGCCCAGTTACAAGTATGAACACTGAAGCTTTCTTT. The full variable domain, completed using reference TRBV7-9 and TRBJ1-1, is DTGVSQNPRHKITKRGQNVTFRCDPISEHNRLYWYRQTLGQGPEFLTYFQNEAQLEKSRLLSDRFSAERPKGSFSTLEIQRTEQGDSAMYLCASSPVTSMNTEAFFGQGTRLTVV.